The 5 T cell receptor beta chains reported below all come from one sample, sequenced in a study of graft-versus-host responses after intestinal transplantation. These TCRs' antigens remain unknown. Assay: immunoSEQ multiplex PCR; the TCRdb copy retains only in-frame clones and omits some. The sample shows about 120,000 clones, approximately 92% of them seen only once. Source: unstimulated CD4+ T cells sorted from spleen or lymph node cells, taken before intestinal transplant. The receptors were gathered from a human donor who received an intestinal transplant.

As DNA, the CDR3 is TGTGCCAGCAGTCCGATGGTGAGCCAAGAGACCCAGTACTTC. Its protein product is CASSPMVSQETQYF. This chain connects TRBV6-5 to TRBJ2-5; D is undetermined. This CDR3 region has 14 residues. V lost 5 bases and J 1 base, leaving 11 bases between the germline ends. Germline assignment: CDR1 MNHEY and CDR2 SVGAGI.

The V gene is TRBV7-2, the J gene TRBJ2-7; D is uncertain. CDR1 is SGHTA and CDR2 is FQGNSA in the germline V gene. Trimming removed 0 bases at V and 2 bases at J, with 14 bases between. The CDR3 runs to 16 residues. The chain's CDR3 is CASSLARSVQTYEQYF. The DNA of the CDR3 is TGTGCCAGCAGCTTAGCGCGGTCAGTTCAAACCTACGAGCAGTACTTC.

In DNA form, the CDR3 reads TGTGCCAGCAGTCGTACCGGGACTAGCGGGAGGGACCGCTACGAGCAGTACTTC. Protein product: CASSRTGTSGRDRYEQYF. The chain carries TRBV28 and TRBJ2-7; the match to TRBD2 covers 16 bases. The length of the CDR3 is 18 residues. Trimming cost V 5 bases and J 3 bases; bases outside gene matches: 10. CDR1 is MDHEN, CDR2 SYDVKM, per germline.

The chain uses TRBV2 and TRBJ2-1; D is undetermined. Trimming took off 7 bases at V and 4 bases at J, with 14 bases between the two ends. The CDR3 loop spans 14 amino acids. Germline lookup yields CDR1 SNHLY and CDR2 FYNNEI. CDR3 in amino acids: CASTREVEYNEQFF. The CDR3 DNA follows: TGTGCCAGCACCCGAGAGGTCGAGTACAATGAGCAGTTCTTC.

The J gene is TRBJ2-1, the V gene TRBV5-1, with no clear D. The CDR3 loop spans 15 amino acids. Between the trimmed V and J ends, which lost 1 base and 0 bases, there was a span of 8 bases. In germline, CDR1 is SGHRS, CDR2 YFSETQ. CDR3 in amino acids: CASSLSVSSYNEQFF. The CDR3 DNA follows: TGCGCCAGCAGCTTGAGCGTGAGCTCCTACAATGAGCAGTTCTTC.